Given below is one T cell receptor beta chain in context. The data originate from a study of blood T cell repertoires in COVID-19. The ends were cut back, 5 bases at V and 0 bases at J, with 14 bases in the middle. The CDR3 contains 14 residues. Germline lookup yields CDR1 GTSNPN and CDR2 SVGIG (reference sequence). Sequencing used immunoSEQ multiplex PCR; TCRdb keeps in-frame clones, though not all of them. In the table there are about 70,000 clones, approximately 86% of which are singletons. The sequenced material came from peripheral blood. The chain uses TRBV30 and TRBJ2-7, with D possibly matching TRBD1 (6 bases). This clonotype was obtained from a man aged 40-50 years with COVID-19, enrolled during active disease. CDR3 bases: TGTGCCTGGTCGCCCCGGGACACCTCCTACGAGCAGTACTTC. Translated: CAWSPRDTSYEQYF. The entire variable domain, with the rest obtained from reference TRBV30 and TRBJ2-7, is as follows: SQTIHQWPATLVQPVGSPLSLECTVEGTSNPNLYWYRQAAGRGLQLLFYSVGIGQISSEVPQNLSASRPQDRQFILSSKKLLLSDSGFYLCAWSPRDTSYEQYFGPGTRLTVT.